This T cell receptor (beta chain) came from a study of human T cells and chemical hapten exposure. Across the study: Skin on the upper inner arm, around 2 cm by around 2 cm in size, was sensitized with 2% DPC. Points from the study as a whole: Versus controls, expanded TCRs had significantly more large CDR3 similarity clusters.

The time point is: patch test 1, 2 weeks after DPC sensitization. Treatment in this sample: therapeutic diphenylcyclopropenone sensitization with weekly scalp DPC. The germline V gene encodes CDR1 SGHRS and CDR2 YFSETQ. The germline V and J ends were trimmed by 2 bases and 9 bases, with 11 bases remaining between them. CDR3 length: 12 residues. TCRdb re-called the RACE reads with MiXCR, one entry per CDR3 protein. Among 70,000 to 75,000 distinct CDR3 sequences listed, approximately 32% were seen once. A note on this clonotype: Its matching antigen is unknown.

The chain has TRBV5-1 and TRBJ1-1; weak D call: TRBD1 (6 bases). The sequence derives from a man between 40 and 49 years old with alopecia areata. Some clones in this sample may be carry-over from other donors' samples. Sequencing was performed on whole blood, taken in connection with sensitization to the hapten diphenylcyclopropenone (DPC). CDR3 nucleotide sequence: TGCGCCAGCAGCTTTAACAGGGAAAAAGCTTTCTTT. Translating it yields CASSFNREKAFF.